The entry below describes one T cell receptor (beta chain). Which antigen it targets is not known. The missing CDR3 end, 3 residues past where the read stops, is filled in from the germline J gene. This entry comes from a study of Tregs in tolerant kidney transplant recipients (dated by TCRdb to the late 2010s). Background on the whole study: TCRbeta sequencing was used in the study to identify donor-specific regulatory T cells before combined kidney and bone marrow transplantation, and the identified cells were then tracked after transplant. What the research found in general, with its limitations: In tolerant patients, donor-specific Tregs expanded more than Tregs overall, which suggests antigen-driven rather than nonspecific expansion. Because the PCR primers were changed over time for some patients, nucleotide-level comparison could not be performed across the samples from those patients. Because only a small number of patients were included, the study had limitations, and the results will need to be validated in larger populations as well as under other immunosuppression protocols. Although technical replication error seemed to be minimal, the question of biological reproducibility was not addressed directly. Expanding Tregs with activated donor B cells appeared to identify the most biologically relevant and donor-specific TCRbeta repertoire.

For TCRbeta CDR3 sequencing, genomic DNA from the sorted cells was extracted using the QIAGEN DNeasy Blood and Tissue Kit. High-throughput TCRbeta CDR3 sequencing was carried out commercially through immunoSEQ, with PCR amplification with bias correction and internal controls included. From the authors' description of their analysis: Unique productive TCRbeta sequences were defined by CDR3 nucleotide sequence where primers matched, otherwise by CDR3 amino acid sequence with Vbeta and Jbeta genes. As a correction for sorting error, sequences shared between sorted populations at a frequency ratio of 2:1 or less were discarded, and the remaining shared sequences were assigned to the higher population. Donor-reactive sequences were defined as at least 5-fold expanded in CFSE-low cells versus unstimulated cells, with frequency of at least 0.01% in CFSE-low cells. Repertoire divergence was quantified by Jensen-Shannon divergence calculated from the top 100 TCRbeta sequences ranked by frequency. For samples with multiple sequencing runs, sorting error was corrected separately for each run before the runs were pooled. Here the immuneACCESS table is served through TCRdb, limited to in-frame sequences with V and J called. Missing clones are a known gap in these copies; in checked studies unresolved V genes cover under half, and the rest lacks a known reason. Clone size and the V and J calls come from that table; the DNA yielded D and trimming. The table for this sample shows 12,000 to 15,000 clones. The top ten hold 3.5% to 4% of the sample.

Transplants used related donors with nonmyeloablative bone marrow transplantation; mixed chimerism was transient in the human trials. Unstimulated Tregs (CD4+CD25+CD127-), CD4+ non-Tregs (CD4+CD25-), CD4 and CD8 cells were FACS-sorted from thawed PBMCs. Patients were 4 combined kidney and bone marrow transplant recipients from the ITN036ST trial, and only these trial subjects had samples available. Healthy control blood was separated into PBMCs by Ficoll density gradient and cryopreserved, and patient PBMCs were collected both before and after transplant. Reading from cysteine to phenylalanine, the CDR3 counts 15 amino acids. Sequencing covers 36 bases of the CDR3, shown here with the frame starting at base 1. The germline V gene yields SGHTA for CDR1 and FQGNSA for CDR2.

The receptor comes from a human patient who received a combined kidney and bone marrow transplant. Once a transplant has taken place, some T cells may be donor derived. This chain is built from TRBV7-2 and TRBJ2-2; TRBD2 aligns with 11 central bases. Sample: CD4+ T cells from blood (PBMCs), taken 12 months after the transplant. The CDR3 DNA, read in part, is TGTGCCAGCAGCTCGACTAGCGGGGCCCCTGTTCGG. Its translation is CASSSTSGAPVR. In full, the CDR3 reads CASSSTSGAPVRLFF.